This T cell receptor (beta chain) originates from a study of identical twins. This clonotype was observed a few times. With 0 bases clipped from V and 4 bases from J, the junction kept 4 bases outside the gene matches. Germline lookup yields CDR1 LGHDT and CDR2 YNNKEL (reference sequence). The CDR3 is 17 amino acids. No donor was unhealthy or non-Caucasian. TCRdb itself ran the 5' RACE reads through MiXCR, one entry per CDR3 protein. This table holds around 510,000 distinct CDR3 sequences, roughly an eighth found once. These same data were also listed under a study on yellow fever vaccine responses in identical twins.

V and J are TRBV3-1 and TRBJ2-1; 12 bases are shared with TRBD2. Sequenced input: CD4+ T cells sorted from blood. The TCR comes from a woman aged 18-29 years in good health. The CDR3 here is CASSQELAGGAYNEQFF. The CDR3 coding sequence is TGTGCCAGCAGCCAAGAGCTAGCGGGAGGGGCTTACAATGAGCAGTTCTTC.